This TCR beta chain was captured in a study of blood T cell repertoires in COVID-19 (TCRdb year 2020). Looking at the study overall: The collaborator samples originated in the United States, Italy and Spain and spanned the acute and convalescent phases of COVID-19. The material from the prospective study consisted of cDNA or gDNA derived from T cells, B-cell-depleted T cells, or PBMCs. Deeply sampled blood TCRbeta repertoires from subjects exposed to, actively infected with, or recovered from COVID-19 were included in the dataset. Where available, HLA class I and class II types were taken from metadata supplied by the sample provider and were not determined by assay-based typing. The sample metadata nearly always contained a de-identified subject ID, COVID-19 status, age in years and sex. Samples were obtained from the ongoing ImmuneRACE study (first 160 participants) and from 1,200 or so subjects provided by 6 global collaborators. The repertoires were made available in a free public database intended to serve as a resource for research on the immune response to SARS-CoV-2. Overall study results and their limits: The quantity of clinical and demographic metadata differed by source and by participant and was supplied without curation.

Another Seattle source contributed samples from volunteer blood donors who had recovered from COVID-19. Collaborating institutions collected whole blood in K2EDTA tubes following their own protocols. Collaborator samples were shipped for TCRbeta analysis as frozen whole blood, isolated PBMCs, or DNA extracted from either sample type. Notes on this clone: It has no known antigen specificity. No much larger clone exists at a distance of one base, and base qualities are not known.

The immunoSEQ Assay, a bias-controlled multiplex PCR, was used to amplify TCRbeta CDR3 regions from genomic DNA. The authors' analysis ran thus. Within the assay, amplification of reference gene primers was used to estimate how many nucleated cells each sample contained. To quantify the absolute abundance of each unique TCRbeta CDR3 rearrangement, sequence reads were collapsed and filtered. For each sample, productive Simpson clonality was calculated by taking the square root of Simpson's diversity index across productive rearrangements. This is the immuneACCESS table as TCRdb keeps it, with only in-frame sequences that have V and J called. A part of the clones is gone; compared with another copy, unresolved V genes explain less than half, and the rest is unexplained. For V, J and clone size, that table is used; D and trimming come from the DNA. This sample holds roughly 170,000 clones; roughly 84% were observed only once. Clones ranked in the top ten supply about 1.2% of the sample.

From the cysteine up to the phenylalanine, the CDR3 has a length of 18 residues. Just CDR3 DNA is preserved here, 54 bases in frame from base 1. V lost 1 base and J lost 0 bases, and the count of bases not matched to a germline gene is 7. For CDR1 and CDR2, the germline V gene lists SGHNT and YENEEA. The TCR comes from a man aged 55 to 70 who had recovered from COVID-19. Recombination linked TRBV11-3 to TRBJ2-3, with 10 bases in between that match TRBD2. Sequencing was performed on peripheral blood. The CDR3 corresponds to CASSLGPSGGRSTDTQYF. The nucleotide sequence reads as follows: TGTGCCAGCAGCTTAGGTCCTAGCGGGGGACGCAGCACAGATACGCAGTATTTT.